The clone carrying this T cell receptor beta chain has just one count. In the authors' methods: From reference gene primer amplification, estimates of nucleated cell counts were derived. Libraries were prepared by immunoSEQ multiplex PCR; TCRdb keeps only in-frame clonotypes and omits some of them. V, J and clone size are taken as reported in that table, and D and trimming were inferred from the DNA itself. The sample holds roughly 150,000 clones, roughly 85% seen once. The data derive from a study of blood T cell repertoires in COVID-19. Overall study context: Both acute and convalescent COVID-19 samples were obtained from the United States, Italy and Spain. T cells, B-cell-depleted T cells, or PBMCs provided the cDNA or gDNA that served as material.

Trimming removed 7 bases from V and 3 bases from J; junction bases left unmatched: 8. This CDR3 has 15 residues. The V gene's germline CDR1 is LNHDA and CDR2 SQIVND (reference sequence). This sequence joins TRBV19 and TRBJ2-5; the match to TRBD1 covers 10 bases. Sequenced: peripheral blood. The origin of this receptor is a woman older than 75 with acute or convalescent COVID-19. CDR3 sequence (DNA): TGTGCCAGTAACACCTGGGGACAGGGGAAAGAGACCCAGTACTTC. Translated, it gives CASNTWGQGKETQYF.